Presented here are 28 T cell receptor beta chains from one specimen sequenced in a study of T cells in Graves' hyperthyroidism and ophthalmopathy. Amplified TCR beta CDR3 regions came from RNA transcripts. A first-round RT-PCR of the TCR CDR3 used the HTBI primer set. TCRdb fed the multiplex PCR reads into MiXCR, producing one record per CDR3 protein. The sample includes 500,000 to 550,000 distinct CDR3 sequences, 15% to 20% of them seen just once. Sequenced sample: blood. All receptors come from a man aged 40-49 years with Graves' ophthalmopathy.

The table lists this clonotype with many counts. The chain is built from TRBV20-1 and TRBJ1-5; 9 positions match TRBD1. Germline V gene lookup returns CDR1 DFQATT and CDR2 SNEGSKA (reference sequence). The J segment lost 0 bases and the V segment lost 0 bases, leaving 21 bases of the junction unmatched. CDR3 size: 22 residues. CDR3: CSARDSSLRDRATLNSNQPQHF. The CDR3 nucleotides read TGCAGTGCTAGAGATTCCAGCTTACGGGACAGGGCGACATTGAATAGCAATCAGCCCCAGCATTTT.

This clonotype was seen many times. The V and J genes are TRBV20-1 and TRBJ1-4; no clear D gene. The CDR3 is made up of 12 amino acids. Germline-derived CDR1 and CDR2 are DFQATT and SNEGSKA (reference sequence). Trimming took 7 bases from V and 2 from J, leaving 8 bases between them. The CDR3 region has the DNA TGCAGTGTACGTCGCACTAATGAAAAACTGTTTTTT. Amino acids: CSVRRTNEKLFF.

This clonotype was seen repeatedly, ten times or more. This chain links TRBV5-1 with TRBJ2-7; D may match TRBD1 or TRBD2 (5 bases each). The V gene lost 0 bases and the J gene lost 2 bases, with 9 bases spanning the gap. The CDR3 runs to 14 residues. Germline V CDR1 and CDR2: SGHRS, YFSETQ. CDR3: CASSLGDVAYEQYF. CDR3 sequence (DNA): TGCGCCAGCAGCTTGGGGGACGTTGCCTACGAGCAGTACTTC. Combining the CDR3 with reference TRBV5-1 and TRBJ2-7 gives the whole variable domain KAGVTQTPRYLIKTRGQQVTLSCSPISGHRSVSWYQQTPGQGLQFLFEYFSETQRNKGNFPGRFSGRQFSNSRSEMNVSTLELGDSALYLCASSLGDVAYEQYFGPGTRLTVT.

This clonotype was counted a few times. The chain combines TRBV13 with TRBJ2-4; weak D call: TRBD2 (5 bases). Germline CDR1 and CDR2: PRHDT and FYEKMQ (reference sequence). V dropped 2 bases and J dropped 7 bases, with 9 bases sitting between them. The CDR3 has 13 residues. The CDR3 reads CASSLRTFNIQYF. The CDR3 nucleotides read TGTGCCAGCAGCTTACGGACTTTCAACATTCAGTACTTC.

This clonotype showed up many times. J is TRBJ2-2 and V is TRBV7-8; 11 bases agree with TRBD2. Unmatched junction bases numbered 5, after V lost 1 base and J lost 1 base. The CDR3 runs 18 residues. The germline V gene encodes CDR1 SGHVS and CDR2 FQNEAQ. The CDR3 DNA follows: TGTGCCAGCAGCTTAGTTGGTACTAGCGGGAGGAACACCGGGGAGCTGTTTTTT. It codes for CASSLVGTSGRNTGELFF.

Details on this clonotype: This sequence may be a read error, since a much larger clone differs from it by one base. The CDR3 DNA is TGTGTCAGCAGTGAATTAGGAACTAGCGGGGGTGAGACCCAGTACTTC. Its translation: CVSSELGTSGGETQYF. V is TRBV25-1 and J is TRBJ2-5; 11 bases agree with TRBD2. The CDR3 extends over 16 amino acids. Germline lookup yields CDR1 MGHDK and CDR2 SYGVNS.

The chain is built from TRBV6-4 and TRBJ2-3, with a tentative D call TRBD2 (6 bases). Per germline, CDR1 MRHNA and CDR2 SNTAGT. The V end lost 3 bases, the J end lost 0 bases, and 10 bases lay between the germline ends. This CDR3 comprises 15 residues. The DNA of the CDR3 is TGTGCCAGCAGTGAGGAGGGGACTAGCACAGATACGCAGTATTTT. Translating it yields CASSEEGTSTDTQYF.

The V call is TRBV29-1, the J call TRBJ2-7, with D perhaps matching TRBD1 (6 bases). This CDR3 spans 12 amino acids. Trimming removed 4 bases from V and 6 bases from J, with 13 bases in between. Germline CDR1 and CDR2: SQVTM and ANQGSEA. CDR3 loop: CSVADSSSEQYF. CDR3 DNA sequence: TGCAGCGTTGCGGACAGTTCTTCCGAGCAGTACTTC.

This chain joins TRBV9 and TRBJ2-1; perhaps TRBD2 as D (7 bases). CDR3 size: 16 residues. V was pared by 3 bases and J by 6 bases, with 19 bases between. Germline CDR1 and CDR2: SGDLS and YYNGEE. CDR3 sequence: CASSALGGLAVNEQFF. In DNA form, the CDR3 reads TGTGCCAGCAGCGCATTGGGGGGGCTAGCGGTCAATGAGCAGTTCTTC.

The chain combines TRBV29-1 with TRBJ2-1, with TRBD2 matching 8 bases. Germline loops: CDR1 SQVTM, CDR2 ANQGSEA. The CDR3 contains 14 residues. Losses at the gene ends were 5 bases for V and 5 bases for J; bases not matched to a gene: 8. For the CDR3, the DNA is TGCAGCGTTTTTGGGACTAGAGCTAACAATGAGCAGTTCTTC. Protein product: CSVFGTRANNEQFF.

A word on this clonotype: Sequence at one end of the junction differs from germline and may be a read error. The genes are TRBV6-1 and TRBJ2-1, with a tentative D call TRBD1 (6 bases). The length of the CDR3 is 15 residues. Germline loops: CDR1 MNHNS, CDR2 SASEGT. This chain's CDR3 is CASSSGTTTYTEQFF. In nucleotides, the CDR3 is TGTGCCAGCAGCTCCGGGACAACGACCTACACTGAGCAGTTCTTC.

This clonotype was seen a few times. This chain uses TRBV5-6 with TRBJ1-1; TRBD1 matches 7 bases. The junction had 8 bases not matched to a gene; V was cut back by 4 bases and J by 2 bases. The CDR3 has 15 amino acids. Germline V gene sequence: CDR1 SGHDT, CDR2 YYEEEE. CDR3 sequence (DNA): TGTGCCAGCAGCAATTTGGGACAGACTAACACTGAAGCTTTCTTT. Protein sequence: CASSNLGQTNTEAFF.

Ten or more counts support this clonotype. J is TRBJ2-7 and V is TRBV7-6; D call uncertain. V lost 5 bases to trimming and J lost 5 bases, with 7 bases between them. Germline V lookup: CDR1 SGHVS, CDR2 FNYEAQ. This CDR3 has 11 amino acids. CDR3 coding DNA: TGTGCCAGCAGCGGCGGACACGAGCAGTACTTC. Its protein is CASSGGHEQYF.

This clonotype was recorded at least ten times. V and J are TRBV3-1 and TRBJ2-3, with 8 bases matching TRBD2. Germline trimming cut 1 base from V and 2 bases from J; bases unmatched to any gene: 8. From germline, CDR1 is LGHDT and CDR2 YNNKEL (reference sequence). CDR3 length equals 17 residues. CDR3 sequence (DNA): TGTGCCAGCAGCCAAGGGGGCGGGGGGCCAGCCACAGATACGCAGTATTTT. Translated, it gives CASSQGGGGPATDTQYF.

Many counts were recorded for this clonotype. The chain links TRBV18 to TRBJ1-4, with unresolved D. This CDR3 comprises 14 residues. V was cut by 2 bases and J by 3 bases, with 7 bases left in between. Germline V gene data show CDR1 as KGHSH and CDR2 as LQKENI. The DNA for the CDR3 is TGTGCCAGCTCACCAATGAGATCTAATGAAAAACTGTTTTTT. Translated: CASSPMRSNEKLFF.

The chain employs TRBV11-2 and TRBJ2-3; 10 bases match TRBD2. This CDR3 spans 17 amino acids. Germline values: CDR1 SGHAT, CDR2 FQNNGV. V was pared by 4 bases and J by 0 bases, with 7 bases of the junction left unmatched. CDR3 sequence reads: CASSSPGLAYSTDTQYF. The CDR3 DNA follows: TGTGCCAGCAGCTCCCCGGGACTAGCGTATAGCACAGATACGCAGTATTTT.

This clonotype was picked up one time. The CDR3 DNA reads TGCGCCAGCAGCTTACAGGGGGAGATCAATCAGCCCCAGCATTTT. It is translated as CASSLQGEINQPQHF. V is TRBV5-1 and J is TRBJ1-5, with 8 bases aligning to TRBD1. V lost 2 bases and J lost 3; bases outside the gene matches: 4. The CDR3 spans 15 residues. The germline CDR1 and CDR2 sequences are SGHRS and YFSETQ.

This clonotype was counted many times. V gene TRBV6-1 combines with J gene TRBJ2-7; 7 positions match TRBD1. Germline loops: CDR1 MNHNS, CDR2 SASEGT. J was trimmed by 7 bases and V by 1 base; bases with no gene match: 7. This CDR3 comprises 14 residues. In DNA form, the CDR3 reads TGTGCCAGCAGTGAAGGAAGCAGGGGGTGGGAGCAGTACTTC. This gives the protein CASSEGSRGWEQYF.

This clonotype was counted ten times or more. V usage is TRBV12-3 or TRBV12-4 and J usage is TRBJ2-5; D may be TRBD2 (6 bases). Deletions cut 5 bases from V and 5 bases from J, with 15 bases between. The CDR3 is 14 amino acids. This chain's CDR3 is CASSGGARVETQYF. The DNA of the CDR3 is TGTGCCAGCAGTGGCGGGGCTAGAGTTGAGACCCAGTACTTC.

This clonotype was seen many times. The V gene is TRBV2, the J gene TRBJ2-3, with D possibly matching TRBD2 (6 bases). Germline CDR1 reads SNHLY; CDR2 reads FYNNEI. V was cut by 4 bases and J by 12 bases, with 14 bases left in between. The CDR3 is made up of 12 amino acids. The CDR3 nucleotides are TGTGCCAGCAGTGGAGGAGGGACTGCCCAGTATTTT. Protein product: CASSGGGTAQYF. The whole variable domain, filled in from reference TRBV2 and TRBJ2-3, reads EPEVTQTPSHQVTQMGQEVILRCVPISNHLYFYWYRQILGQKVEFLVSFYNNEISEKSEIFDDQFSVERPDGSNFTLKIRSTKLEDSAMYFCASSGGGTAQYFGPGTRLTVL.

Only a few counts were recorded for this clonotype. The gene calls are TRBV14 and TRBJ2-1; D ambiguous. Trimming removed 3 bases from V and 3 bases from J, with 21 bases in between. From germline, CDR1 is SGHDN and CDR2 FVKESK. The CDR3 loop spans 18 amino acids. The CDR3 spells CASSHDSGPHPGYNEQFF. Here the CDR3 DNA reads TGTGCCAGCAGCCATGACTCCGGGCCCCACCCGGGCTACAATGAGCAGTTCTTC.

The chain combines TRBV7-2 with TRBJ2-7; TRBD1 aligns across 9 bases. V was clipped by 6 bases and J by 2 bases; unmatched bases: 5. Germline V gene data show CDR1 as SGHTA and CDR2 as FQGNSA. The CDR3 length is 14 residues. CDR3 amino acids: CASRGQGQTYEQYF. The CDR3 bases are TGTGCCAGCAGGGGACAGGGTCAAACCTACGAGCAGTACTTC.

J is TRBJ1-5 and V is TRBV2, with a weak D call TRBD1 (5 bases). V lost 11 bases and J 4 bases, leaving 18 bases between the germline ends. CDR1 SNHLY and CDR2 FYNNEI come from the germline V gene. This CDR3 is built from 14 residues. This chain's CDR3 is CASRRGLSNQPQHF. The CDR3 bases are TGTGCCTCCCGAAGGGGTTTGTCGAATCAGCCCCAGCATTTT.

The J gene is TRBJ1-1, the V gene TRBV12-5, with 8 bases identical to TRBD1. CDR1 is LGHNT and CDR2 is FRNRAP in the germline V gene. Losses at the gene ends were 1 base for V and 5 bases for J; bases not matched to a gene: 3. The length of the CDR3 is 14 residues. CDR3 in amino acids: CASGLGQGWTEAFF. CDR3 nucleotide sequence: TGTGCTAGTGGTTTGGGACAGGGGTGGACTGAAGCTTTCTTT.

This clonotype has only a few counts. The genes are TRBV5-1 and TRBJ2-1, with no clear D. V lost 0 bases and J 6 bases, leaving 13 bases between the germline ends. This CDR3 region has 15 residues. Per germline, CDR1 SGHRS and CDR2 YFSETQ. This CDR3 reads CASSLASRGSNEQFF. The DNA for the CDR3 is TGCGCCAGCAGCTTGGCCTCAAGAGGATCCAATGAGCAGTTCTTC.

This clonotype was seen many times. The chain uses TRBV6-5 and TRBJ2-7; TRBD2 agrees at 7 bases. V gave up 0 bases and J gave up 0 bases; unmatched junction bases: 2. CDR1 and CDR2 from the germline V gene are MNHEY and SVGAGI. The CDR3 contains 15 residues. CDR3 region: CASSYSTGGSYEQYF. CDR3 nucleotides: TGTGCCAGCAGTTACTCGACGGGGGGCTCCTACGAGCAGTACTTC.

This clonotype appeared many times. The rearrangement uses TRBV10-3 and TRBJ2-1, with TRBD1 matching over 7 bases. V dropped 4 bases and J dropped 7; count of bases not matched to a gene: 1. CDR3 length: 12 amino acids. CDR1 is ENHRY and CDR2 is SYGVKD in the germline V gene. For the CDR3, the DNA is TGTGCCATCAGTGGCAGGGGGAATGAGCAGTTCTTC. It encodes CAISGRGNEQFF.

The chain has TRBV7-9 and TRBJ2-3; 9 positions agree with TRBD1. The CDR3 runs to 14 residues. Germline assignment: CDR1 SEHNR and CDR2 FQNEAQ (reference sequence). Unmatched junction bases numbered 6, after V lost 7 bases and J lost 4 bases. This chain's CDR3 is CASTGTGHADTQYF. The CDR3 DNA is TGTGCCAGCACCGGGACAGGGCATGCAGATACGCAGTATTTT. Complete variable domain (other parts from reference TRBV7-9 and TRBJ2-3): DTGVSQNPRHKITKRGQNVTFRCDPISEHNRLYWYRQTLGQGPEFLTYFQNEAQLEKSRLLSDRFSAERPKGSFSTLEIQRTEQGDSAMYLCASTGTGHADTQYFGPGTRLTVL.